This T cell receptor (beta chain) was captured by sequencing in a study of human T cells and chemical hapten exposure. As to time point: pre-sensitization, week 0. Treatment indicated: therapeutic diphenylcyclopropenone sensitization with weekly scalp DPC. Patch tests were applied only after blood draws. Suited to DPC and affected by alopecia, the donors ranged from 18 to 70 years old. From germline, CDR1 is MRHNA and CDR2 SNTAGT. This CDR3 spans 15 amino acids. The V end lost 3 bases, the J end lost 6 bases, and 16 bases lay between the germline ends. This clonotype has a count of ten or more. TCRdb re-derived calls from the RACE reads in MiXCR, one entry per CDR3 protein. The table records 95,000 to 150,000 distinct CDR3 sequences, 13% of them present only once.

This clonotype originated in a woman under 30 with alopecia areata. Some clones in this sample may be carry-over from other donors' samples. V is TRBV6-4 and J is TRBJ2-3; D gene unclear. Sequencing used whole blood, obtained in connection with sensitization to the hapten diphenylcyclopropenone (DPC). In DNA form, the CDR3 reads TGTGCCAGCAGTGAGAGTCAAGCTTTCCCCGATACGCAGTATTTT. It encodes CASSESQAFPDTQYF.